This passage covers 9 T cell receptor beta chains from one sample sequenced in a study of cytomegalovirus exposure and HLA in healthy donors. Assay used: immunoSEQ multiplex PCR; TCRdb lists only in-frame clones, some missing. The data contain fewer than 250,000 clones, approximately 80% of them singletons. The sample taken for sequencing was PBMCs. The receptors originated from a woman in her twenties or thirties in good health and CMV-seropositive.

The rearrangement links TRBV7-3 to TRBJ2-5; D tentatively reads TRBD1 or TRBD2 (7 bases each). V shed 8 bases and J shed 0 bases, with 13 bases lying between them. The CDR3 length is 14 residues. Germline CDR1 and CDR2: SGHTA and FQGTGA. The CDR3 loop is CASSQGGDQETQYF. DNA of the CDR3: TGTGCCAGCTCCCAGGGGGGGGACCAAGAGACCCAGTACTTC.

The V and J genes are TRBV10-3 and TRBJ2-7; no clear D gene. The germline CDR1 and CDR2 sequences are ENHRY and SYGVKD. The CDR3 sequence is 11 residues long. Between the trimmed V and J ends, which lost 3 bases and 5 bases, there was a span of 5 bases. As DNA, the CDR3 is TGTGCCATCAGTGATAGGGACGAGCAGTACTTC. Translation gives CAISDRDEQYF.

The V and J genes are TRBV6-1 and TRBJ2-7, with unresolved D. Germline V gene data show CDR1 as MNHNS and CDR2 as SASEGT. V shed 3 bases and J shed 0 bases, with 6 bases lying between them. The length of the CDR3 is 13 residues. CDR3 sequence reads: CASSDSYSYEQYF. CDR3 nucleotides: TGTGCCAGCAGTGACTCCTACTCCTACGAGCAGTACTTC.

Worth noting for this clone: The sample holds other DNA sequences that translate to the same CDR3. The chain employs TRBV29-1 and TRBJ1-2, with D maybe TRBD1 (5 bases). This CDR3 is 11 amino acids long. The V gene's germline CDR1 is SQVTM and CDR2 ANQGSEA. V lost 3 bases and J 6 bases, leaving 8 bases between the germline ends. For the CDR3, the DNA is TGCAGCGTTGAGGTCAGGGATGGCTACACCTTC. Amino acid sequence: CSVEVRDGYTF.

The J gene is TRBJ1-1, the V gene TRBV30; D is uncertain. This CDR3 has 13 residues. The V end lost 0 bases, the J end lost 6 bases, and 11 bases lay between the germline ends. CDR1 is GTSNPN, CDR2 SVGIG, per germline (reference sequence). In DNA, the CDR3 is TGTGCCTGGAGTGTACCATGGGAGGCTGAAGCTTTCTTT. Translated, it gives CAWSVPWEAEAFF.

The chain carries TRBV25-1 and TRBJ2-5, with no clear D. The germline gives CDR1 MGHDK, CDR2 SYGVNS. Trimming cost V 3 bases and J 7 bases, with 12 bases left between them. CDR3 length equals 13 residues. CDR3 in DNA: TGTGCCAGCAGTGAGTCCCTAAAGAGGACCCAGTACTTC. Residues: CASSESLKRTQYF.

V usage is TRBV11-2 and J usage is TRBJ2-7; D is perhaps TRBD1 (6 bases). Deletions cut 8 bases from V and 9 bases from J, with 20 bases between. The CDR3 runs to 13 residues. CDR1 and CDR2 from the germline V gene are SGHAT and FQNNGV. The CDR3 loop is CASGRKVATGQYF. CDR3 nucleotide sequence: TGTGCCAGCGGCCGTAAGGTAGCGACAGGGCAGTACTTC.

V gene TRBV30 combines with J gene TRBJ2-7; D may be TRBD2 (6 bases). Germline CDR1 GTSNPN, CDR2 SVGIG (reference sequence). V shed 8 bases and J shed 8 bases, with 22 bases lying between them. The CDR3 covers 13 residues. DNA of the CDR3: TGTGCCGGAAGTGAGGAGGGACCGGGGAAGCAGTACTTC. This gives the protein CAGSEEGPGKQYF.

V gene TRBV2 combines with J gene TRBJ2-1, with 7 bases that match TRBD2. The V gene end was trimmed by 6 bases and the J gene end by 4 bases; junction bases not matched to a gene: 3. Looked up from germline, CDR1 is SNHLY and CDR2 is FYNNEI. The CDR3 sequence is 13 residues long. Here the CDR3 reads CASRPGGYNEQFF. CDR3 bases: TGTGCCAGCAGACCGGGGGGATACAATGAGCAGTTCTTC.